This T cell receptor beta chain originates from a study of T cells in Graves' hyperthyroidism and ophthalmopathy. Amplification yielded TCR beta CDR3 regions, with RNA transcripts as the source. The study used the HTBI primer set for a first-round RT-PCR of the TCR CDR3. TCRdb reprocessed the multiplex PCR reads via MiXCR and lists one record per CDR3 protein. The table lists around 210,000 distinct CDR3 sequences, less than 20% of them singletons. Per germline, CDR1 MNHEY and CDR2 SVGEGT. V was trimmed by 8 bases and J by 3 bases, leaving 7 bases between them. This CDR3 has 11 residues. This clonotype was found many times.

This clonotype was obtained from a woman aged 45-65 years with Graves' hyperthyroidism. Sequencing was carried out using blood. This chain uses TRBV6-2 or TRBV6-3 with TRBJ1-1; D is unresolved. CDR3 bases: TGTGCCAGCGGGGTGCACACTGAAGCTTTCTTT. Translated, it gives CASGVHTEAFF.